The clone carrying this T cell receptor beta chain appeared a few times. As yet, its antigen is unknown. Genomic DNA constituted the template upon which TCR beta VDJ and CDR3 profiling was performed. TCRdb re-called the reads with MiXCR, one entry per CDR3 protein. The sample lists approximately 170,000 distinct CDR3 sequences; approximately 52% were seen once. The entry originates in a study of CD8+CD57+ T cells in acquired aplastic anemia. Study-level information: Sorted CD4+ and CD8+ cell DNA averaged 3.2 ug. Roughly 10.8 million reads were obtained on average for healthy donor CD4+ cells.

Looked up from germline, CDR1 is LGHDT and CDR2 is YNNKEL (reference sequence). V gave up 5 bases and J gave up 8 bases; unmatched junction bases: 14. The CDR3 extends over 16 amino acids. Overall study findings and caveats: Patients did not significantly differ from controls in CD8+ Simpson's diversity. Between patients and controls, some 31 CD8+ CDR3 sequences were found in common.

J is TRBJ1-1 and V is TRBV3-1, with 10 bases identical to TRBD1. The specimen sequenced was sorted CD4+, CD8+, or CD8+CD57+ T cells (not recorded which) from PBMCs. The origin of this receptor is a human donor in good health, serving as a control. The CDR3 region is CASSSPGTGADFEAFF. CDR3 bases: TGTGCCAGCAGCAGTCCCGGGACAGGGGCAGATTTCGAAGCTTTCTTT.